This T cell receptor beta chain was identified in a study of shared clonotypes between healthy human individuals. Regarding the study as a whole: Investigators expected sequencing depth to affect clonotype sharing among donors.

It was across several immunoSEQ plates that each subset's genomic DNA was evenly split. Data came from immunoSEQ multiplex PCR; TCRdb stores just in-frame clones and leaves some out. The sample lists about 2.1 million clones; just under 95% were seen once. Positively selected for CCR7, the CD45RO-negative cells used as naive CD8 cells excluded terminally differentiated effector memory CD45RA+ cells. The CDR3 totals 15 residues. Trimming left V 3 bases short and J 2 bases short, with 12 bases between. The germline V gene has CDR1 SNHLY and CDR2 FYNNEI. Note on this clone: What it binds is not known. The sample has other DNA sequences that encode this CDR3 too.

This chain links TRBV2 with TRBJ2-3, with D perhaps being TRBD1 or TRBD2 (5 bases each). Sequencing was done on a sample of naive CD8+ T cells from PBMCs. The TCR sequence derives from a man between 18 and 29 years old in good health. Some clones in this sample may be carry-over from other donors' samples. DNA for the CDR3: TGTGCCAGCAGTGAGGGACGCGGACCCACAGATACGCAGTATTTT. It codes for CASSEGRGPTDTQYF.